This paragraph reports one T cell receptor (beta chain). These data belong to a study of PD-L1 blockade in urothelial cancer. Across the study: It was at 3 weeks (second dose) and 6 weeks after treatment start that blood was analyzed.

Produced via immunoSEQ multiplex PCR; TCRdb's table is partial and in-frame only. This sample yields 60,000 to 85,000 clones, of which roughly 87% are seen a single time; over 5% belongs to the top ten. Sequencing used PBMCs, obtained around atezolizumab (anti-PD-L1) treatment. The sequence derives from a woman in her 70s with urothelial cancer.

CDR3 residues: CASSIAIPTDTQYF. The CDR3, as DNA: TGTGCCAGTAGTATAGCAATTCCCACAGATACGCAGTATTTT. This chain uses TRBV19 with TRBJ2-3, with D unclear. The CDR3 has 14 residues. Trimming cost V 1 base and J 2 bases, with 7 bases left between them. Germline lookup yields CDR1 LNHDA and CDR2 SQIVND (reference sequence).